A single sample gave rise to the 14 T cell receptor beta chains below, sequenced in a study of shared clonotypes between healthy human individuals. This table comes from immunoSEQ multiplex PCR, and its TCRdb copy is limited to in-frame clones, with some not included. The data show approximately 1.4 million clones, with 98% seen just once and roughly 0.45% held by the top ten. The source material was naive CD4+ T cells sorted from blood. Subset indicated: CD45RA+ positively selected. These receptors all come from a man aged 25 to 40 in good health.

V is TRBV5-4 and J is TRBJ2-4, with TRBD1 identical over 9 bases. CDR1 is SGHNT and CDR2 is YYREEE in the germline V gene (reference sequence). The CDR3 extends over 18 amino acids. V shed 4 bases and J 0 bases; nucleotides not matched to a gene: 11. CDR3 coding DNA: TGTGCCAGCAGCCCCATTAAGGGGACAGGGTTAGCCAAAAACATTCAGTACTTC. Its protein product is CASSPIKGTGLAKNIQYF.

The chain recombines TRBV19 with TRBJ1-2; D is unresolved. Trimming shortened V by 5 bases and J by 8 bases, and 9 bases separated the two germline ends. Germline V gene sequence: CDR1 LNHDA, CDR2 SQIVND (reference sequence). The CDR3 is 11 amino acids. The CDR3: CASSVRGGYTF. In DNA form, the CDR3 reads TGTGCCAGTAGTGTCAGAGGCGGCTACACCTTC. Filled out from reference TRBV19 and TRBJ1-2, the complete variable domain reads DGGITQSPKYLFRKEGQNVTLSCEQNLNHDAMYWYRQDPGQGLRLIYYSQIVNDFQKGDIAEGYSVSREKKESFPLTVTSAQKNPTAFYLCASSVRGGYTFGSGTRLTVV.

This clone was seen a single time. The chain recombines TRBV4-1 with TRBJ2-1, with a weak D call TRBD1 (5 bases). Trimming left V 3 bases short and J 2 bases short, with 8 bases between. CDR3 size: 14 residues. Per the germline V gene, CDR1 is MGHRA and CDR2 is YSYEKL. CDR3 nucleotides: TGCGCCAGCAGCCATACGGACACCTACAATGAGCAGTTCTTC. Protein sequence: CASSHTDTYNEQFF.

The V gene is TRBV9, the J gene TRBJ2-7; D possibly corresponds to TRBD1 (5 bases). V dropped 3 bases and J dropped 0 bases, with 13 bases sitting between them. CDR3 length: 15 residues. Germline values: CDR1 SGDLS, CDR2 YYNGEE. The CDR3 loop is CASSAGHLFSYEQYF. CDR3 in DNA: TGTGCCAGCAGCGCCGGACATCTGTTCTCCTACGAGCAGTACTTC.

CDR3 bases: TGTGCCAGCTCACCTAAGCTATCCGAAAAACTGTTTTTT. Its protein product is CASSPKLSEKLFF. V is TRBV18 and J is TRBJ1-4, with D uncertain. The germline CDR1 and CDR2 sequences are KGHSH and LQKENI. The CDR3 is made up of 13 amino acids. V shed 3 bases and J shed 8 bases, with 10 bases lying between them.

Here the CDR3 reads CASSLKATSLYNEQFF. The CDR3 bases are TGTGCCAGCAGCTTAAAGGCGACCAGCTTATACAATGAGCAGTTCTTC. This chain joins TRBV7-6 and TRBJ2-1, with D unresolved. The CDR3 is made up of 16 amino acids. V lost 2 bases, J lost 4 bases, and 15 bases lay in between. Germline CDR1 SGHVS, CDR2 FNYEAQ. Full variable domain (missing parts from reference TRBV7-6 and TRBJ2-1): GAGVSQSPRYKVTKRGQDVALRCDPISGHVSLYWYRQALGQGPEFLTYFNYEAQQDKSGLPNDRFSAERPEGSISTLTIQRTEQRDSAMYRCASSLKATSLYNEQFFGPGTRLTVL.

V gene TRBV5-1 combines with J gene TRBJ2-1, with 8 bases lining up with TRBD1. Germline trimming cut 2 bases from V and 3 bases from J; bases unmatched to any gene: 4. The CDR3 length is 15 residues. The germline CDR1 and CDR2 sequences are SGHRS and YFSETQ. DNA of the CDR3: TGCGCCAGCAGCTTCACCGGGACAGGCTACAATGAGCAGTTCTTC. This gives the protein CASSFTGTGYNEQFF.

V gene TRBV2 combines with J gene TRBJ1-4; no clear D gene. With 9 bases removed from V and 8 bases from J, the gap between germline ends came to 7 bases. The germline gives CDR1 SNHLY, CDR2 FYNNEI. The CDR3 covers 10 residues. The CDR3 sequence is CASLREKLFF. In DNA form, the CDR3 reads TGTGCCAGTCTAAGGGAAAAACTGTTTTTT. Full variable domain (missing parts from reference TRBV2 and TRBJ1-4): EPEVTQTPSHQVTQMGQEVILRCVPISNHLYFYWYRQILGQKVEFLVSFYNNEISEKSEIFDDQFSVERPDGSNFTLKIRSTKLEDSAMYFCASLREKLFFGSGTQLSVL.

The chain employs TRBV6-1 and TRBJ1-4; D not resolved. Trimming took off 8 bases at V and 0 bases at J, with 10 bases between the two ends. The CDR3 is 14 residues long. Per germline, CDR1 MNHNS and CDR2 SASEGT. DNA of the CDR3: TGTGCCAGCTCATATCTTGCAACTAATGAAAAACTGTTTTTT. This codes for CASSYLATNEKLFF.

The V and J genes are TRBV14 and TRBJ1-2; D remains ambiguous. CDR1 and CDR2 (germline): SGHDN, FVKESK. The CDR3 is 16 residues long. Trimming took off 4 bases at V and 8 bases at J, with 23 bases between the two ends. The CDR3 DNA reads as TGTGCCAGCAGCCGCAAGAATGCAGGTTCCACTGAGGGCTACACCTTC. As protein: CASSRKNAGSTEGYTF.

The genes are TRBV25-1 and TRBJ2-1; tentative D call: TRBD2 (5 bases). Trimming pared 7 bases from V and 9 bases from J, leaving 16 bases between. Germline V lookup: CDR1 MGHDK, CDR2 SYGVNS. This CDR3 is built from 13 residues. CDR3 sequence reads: CASTDQERVEQFF. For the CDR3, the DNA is TGTGCCAGCACCGACCAGGAGAGGGTTGAGCAGTTCTTC.

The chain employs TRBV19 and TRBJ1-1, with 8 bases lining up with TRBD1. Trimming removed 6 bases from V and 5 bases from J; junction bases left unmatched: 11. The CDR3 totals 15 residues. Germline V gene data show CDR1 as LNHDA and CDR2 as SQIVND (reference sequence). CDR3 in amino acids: CASRPGTGYGTEAFF. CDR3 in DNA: TGTGCCAGTAGACCCGGGACAGGTTATGGGACTGAAGCTTTCTTT.

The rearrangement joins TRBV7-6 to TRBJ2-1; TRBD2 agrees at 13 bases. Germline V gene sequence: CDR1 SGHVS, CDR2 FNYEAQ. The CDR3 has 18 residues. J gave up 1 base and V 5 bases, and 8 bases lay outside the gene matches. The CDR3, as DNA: TGTGCCAGCAGCCGCGGACTAGCGGGAGTCTTATCCTACAATGAGCAGTTCTTC. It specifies CASSRGLAGVLSYNEQFF.

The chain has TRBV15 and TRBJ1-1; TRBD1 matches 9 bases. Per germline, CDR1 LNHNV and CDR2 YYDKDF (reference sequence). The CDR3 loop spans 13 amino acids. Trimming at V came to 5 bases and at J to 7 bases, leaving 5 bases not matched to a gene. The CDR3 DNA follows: TGTGCCACCAGCGGGACAGGGAGATATGAAGCTTTCTTT. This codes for CATSGTGRYEAFF.